The 30 T cell receptor beta chains below come from one sample, sequenced in a study of blood T cell repertoires in COVID-19. Data came from immunoSEQ multiplex PCR; TCRdb stores just in-frame clones and leaves some out. The sample carries 20,000 or so clones, roughly 90% recorded once. The sample consisted of peripheral blood. These receptors were obtained from a human donor in a cohort sampled during active COVID-19.

Comment on this clone: Compared with germline, one end of the junction differs, possibly owing to a read error. The chain links TRBV11-1 to TRBJ2-7; 9 bases align to TRBD1. This CDR3 has 12 residues. Looked up from germline, CDR1 is SGHAT and CDR2 is FQDESV (reference sequence). In DNA form, the CDR3 reads TGTGCCAGCAGCTTAACTACGGGACAGGGTAACTTC. It specifies CASSLTTGQGNF. Looking up the rest from reference TRBV11-1 and TRBJ2-7 gives the full variable domain: EAEVAQSPRYKITEKSQAVAFWCDPISGHATLYWYRQILGQGPELLVQFQDESVVDDSQLPKDRFSAERLKGVDSTLKIQPAELGDSAMYLCASSLTTGQGNFGPGTRLTVT.

V usage is TRBV19 and J usage is TRBJ1-1, with TRBD1 matching 7 bases. Looked up from germline, CDR1 is LNHDA and CDR2 is SQIVND (reference sequence). The ends lost 4 bases at V and 1 base at J; junction bases unmatched: 3. The CDR3 runs 14 residues. The CDR3 loop reads CASSRDSRNTEAFF. The CDR3 DNA reads as TGTGCCAGTAGTAGGGACAGTAGGAACACTGAAGCTTTCTTT.

The chain recombines TRBV2 with TRBJ1-1; 8 positions agree with TRBD1. This CDR3 has 13 amino acids. J was trimmed by 6 bases and V by 2 bases; bases with no gene match: 2. Germline values: CDR1 SNHLY, CDR2 FYNNEI. Written as DNA, the CDR3 is TGTGCCAGCAGTGAACAGGGGGCCCCTGAAGCTTTCTTT. Its translation: CASSEQGAPEAFF. The variable domain in full, completed from reference TRBV2 and TRBJ1-1, reads EPEVTQTPSHQVTQMGQEVILRCVPISNHLYFYWYRQILGQKVEFLVSFYNNEISEKSEIFDDQFSVERPDGSNFTLKIRSTKLEDSAMYFCASSEQGAPEAFFGQGTRLTVV.

The chain couples TRBV14 to TRBJ1-2; 7 positions agree with TRBD1. Germline CDR1 SGHDN, CDR2 FVKESK. With 3 bases clipped from V and 4 bases from J, the junction kept 5 bases outside the gene matches. CDR3 size: 14 residues. The CDR3 region is CASSHPGTAYGYTF. CDR3 DNA: TGTGCCAGCAGCCATCCCGGGACAGCCTATGGCTACACCTTC. The full variable domain, with the rest looked up from reference TRBV14 and TRBJ1-2, is EAGVTQFPSHSVIEKGQTVTLRCDPISGHDNLYWYRRVMGKEIKFLLHFVKESKQDESGMPNNRFLAERTGGTYSTLKVQPAELEDSGVYFCASSHPGTAYGYTFGSGTRLTVV.

The genes are TRBV2 and TRBJ1-2, with a weak D call TRBD1 (5 bases). Trimming stripped 2 bases from V and 2 bases from J, with 6 bases between. Per germline, CDR1 SNHLY and CDR2 FYNNEI. The CDR3 length is 13 residues. Here the CDR3 reads CASSETGNYGYTF. The CDR3 DNA follows: TGTGCCAGCAGTGAAACAGGCAACTATGGCTACACCTTC.

This clone showed up just once. The V and J genes are TRBV28 and TRBJ2-7; 12 nucleotides line up with TRBD2. The V gene end was trimmed by 6 bases and the J gene end by 6 bases; junction bases not matched to a gene: 9. This CDR3 region has 15 residues. In germline, CDR1 is MDHEN, CDR2 SYDVKM. CDR3 loop: CASSARTSGNGEQYF. Here the CDR3 DNA reads TGTGCCAGCAGCGCAAGGACTAGCGGGAATGGCGAGCAGTACTTC.

The V gene is TRBV19, the J gene TRBJ2-7; 7 nucleotides match TRBD2. The CDR3 length is 13 residues. Germline V lookup: CDR1 LNHDA, CDR2 SQIVND (reference sequence). V was pared by 1 base and J by 6 bases, with 3 bases of the junction left unmatched. The CDR3 nucleotides read TGTGCCAGTAGTATAGGCGGGAGCCGCGAGCAGTACTTC. It translates to CASSIGGSREQYF.

J is TRBJ1-6 and V is TRBV3-1 (or the pseudogene TRBV3-2), with D perhaps TRBD1 (6 bases). The germline V gene encodes CDR1 LGHDT and CDR2 YNNKEL (reference sequence). This CDR3 is 14 amino acids long. Trimming left V 3 bases short and J 11 bases short, with 14 bases between. CDR3 DNA: TGTGCCAGCAGCCAGGCCCAACCAGGGGCACCCCTCCACTTT. Protein: CASSQAQPGAPLHF.

This rearrangement joins TRBV28 to TRBJ2-7; no clear D. V lost 3 bases and J lost 4, with 13 bases in between. The germline V gene encodes CDR1 MDHEN and CDR2 SYDVKM. This CDR3 comprises 14 residues. CDR3 sequence reads: CASSFRMLRYEQYF. The CDR3 DNA reads as TGTGCCAGCAGTTTCAGGATGTTACGATACGAGCAGTACTTC. Based on the CDR3 plus reference TRBV28 and TRBJ2-7, the full variable domain is DVKVTQSSRYLVKRTGEKVFLECVQDMDHENMFWYRQDPGLGLRLIYFSYDVKMKEKGDIPEGYSVSREKKERFSLILESASTNQTSMYLCASSFRMLRYEQYFGPGTRLTVT.

V and J are TRBV7-3 and TRBJ1-1; 8 bases map to TRBD1. V dropped 2 bases and J dropped 5; count of bases not matched to a gene: 1. Germline loops: CDR1 SGHTA, CDR2 FQGTGA. This CDR3 has 13 residues. The CDR3 DNA reads TGTGCCAGCAGCTTACAGGGGGCGACTGAAGCTTTCTTT. Translated: CASSLQGATEAFF.

This clone is a singleton in its sample. The rearrangement uses TRBV5-4 and TRBJ1-3; no clear D. V shed 1 base and J shed 1 base, with 9 bases lying between them. Germline V gene data show CDR1 as SGHNT and CDR2 as YYREEE (reference sequence). There are 15 residues in the CDR3. DNA for the CDR3: TGTGCCAGCAGCTTGTACTCGAGTTCTGGAAACACCATATATTTT. Protein: CASSLYSSSGNTIYF. Using reference TRBV5-4 and TRBJ1-3 for the parts outside the CDR3, the full variable domain is ETGVTQSPTHLIKTRGQQVTLRCSSQSGHNTVSWYQQALGQGPQFIFQYYREEENGRGNFPPRFSGLQFPNYSSELNVNALELDDSALYLCASSLYSSSGNTIYFGEGSWLTVV.

The CDR3 DNA reads as TGTGCCAGCAGCGCCCCTCAGACGAACACCGGGGAGCTGTTTTTT. Amino acids: CASSAPQTNTGELFF. V and J are TRBV13 and TRBJ2-2; D gene ambiguous. The germline V gene encodes CDR1 PRHDT and CDR2 FYEKMQ (reference sequence). V gave up 5 bases and J gave up 0 bases, with 10 bases separating them. CDR3 length: 15 amino acids.

V gene TRBV18 combines with J gene TRBJ2-4; D unresolved. The CDR3 contains 17 residues. V was clipped by 6 bases and J by 0 bases, with 18 bases between them. Per the germline V gene, CDR1 is KGHSH and CDR2 is LQKENI. The CDR3 bases are TGTGCCAGCTCCTCCTTTTATTCGACTGGAGCCAAAAACATTCAGTACTTC. It encodes CASSSFYSTGAKNIQYF.

This clone was counted between two and nine times. J is TRBJ1-2 and V is TRBV20-1; 9 bases align to TRBD1. The CDR3 is made up of 11 amino acids. From germline, CDR1 is DFQATT and CDR2 SNEGSKA (reference sequence). After removal of 6 bases from V and 10 bases from J, the junction contained 6 bases not matched to a gene. The CDR3 DNA reads as TGCAGTGCAAGGACAGGGGAGGTCTACACCTTC. It specifies CSARTGEVYTF.

The J gene is TRBJ1-3, the V gene TRBV9; no firm D call. Germline CDR1 is SGDLS and CDR2 is YYNGEE. Trimming cost V 0 bases and J 6 bases, with 13 bases left between them. The CDR3 loop spans 15 amino acids. The CDR3 nucleotides are TGTGCCAGCAGCGTAGGGGCTGGCTTCCAAAACACCATATATTTT. Amino acids: CASSVGAGFQNTIYF.

The CDR3 DNA sequence: TGTGCCAGCAGCCTTTACCGCGGAGGCACAGATACGCAGTATTTT. It codes for CASSLYRGGTDTQYF. The rearrangement uses TRBV5-8 and TRBJ2-3; no clear D gene. This CDR3 is 15 amino acids long. The germline V gene encodes CDR1 SGHTS and CDR2 YDEGEE. V was shortened by 4 bases and J by 1 base, with 13 bases between the two germline ends. Full variable domain (outside the CDR3, taken from reference TRBV5-8 and TRBJ2-3): EAGVTQSPTHLIKTRGQQATLRCSPISGHTSVYWYQQALGLGLQFLLWYDEGEERNRGNFPPRFSGRQFPNYSSELNVNALELEDSALYLCASSLYRGGTDTQYFGPGTRLTVL.

This clone occurred once. The chain recombines TRBV5-5 with TRBJ2-3; possible D gene TRBD2, 6 bases. Per germline, CDR1 SGHKS and CDR2 YYEKEE (reference sequence). This CDR3 comprises 15 residues. V lost 1 base and J 1 base, leaving 10 bases between the germline ends. The CDR3 protein is CASSLREAGTDTQYF. Written as DNA, the CDR3 is TGTGCCAGCAGCTTGAGGGAGGCGGGCACAGATACGCAGTATTTT.

V usage is TRBV11-2 and J usage is TRBJ1-1; D gene unclear. Germline-derived CDR1 and CDR2 are SGHAT and FQNNGV. This CDR3 has 15 amino acids. Deletions cut 1 base from V and 0 bases from J, with 9 bases between. The CDR3 reads CASSLAAGLNTEAFF. The CDR3 DNA follows: TGTGCCAGCAGCTTAGCCGCGGGGTTGAACACTGAAGCTTTCTTT.

The V call is TRBV2, the J call TRBJ1-5; TRBD1 might be the D (5 bases). The CDR3 sequence is 14 residues long. Germline values: CDR1 SNHLY, CDR2 FYNNEI. Trimming cost V 6 bases and J 4 bases, with 13 bases left between them. Written as DNA, the CDR3 is TGTGCCAGCAGCCCTGGGGGGGGAAATCAGCCCCAGCATTTT. It translates to CASSPGGGNQPQHF. Using reference TRBV2 and TRBJ1-5 for the parts outside the CDR3, the full variable domain is EPEVTQTPSHQVTQMGQEVILRCVPISNHLYFYWYRQILGQKVEFLVSFYNNEISEKSEIFDDQFSVERPDGSNFTLKIRSTKLEDSAMYFCASSPGGGNQPQHFGDGTRLSIL.

The chain uses TRBV2 and TRBJ2-2, with 9 bases that match TRBD1. Trimming removed 6 bases from V and 4 bases from J; junction bases left unmatched: 6. This CDR3 is built from 15 residues. CDR1 is SNHLY and CDR2 is FYNNEI in the germline V gene. CDR3 loop: CASRMGQGGTGELFF. CDR3 bases: TGTGCCAGCAGGATGGGACAGGGCGGCACCGGGGAGCTGTTTTTT.

This clone was seen only once. The chain is built from TRBV6-2 or TRBV6-3 and TRBJ2-3; the match to TRBD2 covers 9 bases. The V segment lost 2 bases and the J segment 3 bases; nucleotides outside the gene matches: 3. This CDR3 has 15 amino acids. Germline-derived CDR1 and CDR2 are MNHEY and SVGEGT. The CDR3 DNA follows: TGTGCCAGCAGTTACGGCGCGGGAGGGACAGATACGCAGTATTTT. Its protein is CASSYGAGGTDTQYF.

This rearrangement joins TRBV19 to TRBJ2-5; 12 nucleotides align to TRBD1. In germline, CDR1 is LNHDA, CDR2 SQIVND (reference sequence). This CDR3 is 16 amino acids long. Trimming at V came to 3 bases and at J to 5 bases, leaving 7 bases not matched to a gene. The CDR3 nucleotides read TGTGCCAGTAGTATTTCGGGACAGGGGGCGCATGAGACCCAGTACTTC. It translates to CASSISGQGAHETQYF.

The chain recombines TRBV5-4 with TRBJ1-6; TRBD1 might be the D (5 bases). In germline, CDR1 is SGHNT, CDR2 YYREEE (reference sequence). This CDR3 region has 15 residues. The ends were cut back, 4 bases at V and 5 bases at J, with 13 bases in the middle. The CDR3 is CASSLAGVNNSPLHF. DNA of the CDR3: TGTGCCAGCAGCCTCGCGGGGGTCAATAATTCACCCCTCCACTTT.

The gene calls are TRBV2 and TRBJ1-1, with unresolved D. There are 14 residues in the CDR3. The germline gives CDR1 SNHLY, CDR2 FYNNEI. The V end was cut by 8 bases, the J end by 0 bases, with 13 bases between. CDR3 amino acids: CASLDQGMNTEAFF. In DNA, the CDR3 is TGTGCCAGCCTAGACCAAGGCATGAACACTGAAGCTTTCTTT.

The rearrangement links TRBV27 to TRBJ2-7, with 8 bases that match TRBD1. Germline V gene data show CDR1 as MNHEY and CDR2 as SMNVEV (reference sequence). J gave up 4 bases and V 6 bases, and 11 bases lay outside the gene matches. The CDR3 runs 15 residues. The CDR3 region is CASSPLGQGGYEQYF. The CDR3 DNA reads TGTGCCAGCAGCCCCTTAGGACAGGGTGGTTACGAGCAGTACTTC.

The V gene is TRBV24-1, the J gene TRBJ2-1; 13 bases agree with TRBD2. Losses at the gene ends were 5 bases for V and 1 base for J; bases not matched to a gene: 13. This CDR3 has 20 amino acids. Germline V lookup: CDR1 KGHDR, CDR2 SFDVKD. The CDR3 DNA reads TGTGCCACCAGTGGTGTCGGTTATGCGACTAGCGGGGGGTCCTACAATGAGCAGTTCTTC. It encodes CATSGVGYATSGGSYNEQFF.

This sequence joins TRBV13 and TRBJ2-7; TRBD2 matches 9 bases. The germline V gene has CDR1 PRHDT and CDR2 FYEKMQ (reference sequence). V was pared by 2 bases and J by 3 bases, with 8 bases of the junction left unmatched. The CDR3 runs to 16 residues. CDR3 sequence (DNA): TGTGCCAGCAGCTTACCACTAGCGGGTGGTGGCTACGAGCAGTACTTC. Its translation is CASSLPLAGGGYEQYF. The full variable domain, with the rest looked up from reference TRBV13 and TRBJ2-7, is AAGVIQSPRHLIKEKRETATLKCYPIPRHDTVYWYQQGPGQDPQFLISFYEKMQSDKGSIPDRFSAQQFSDYHSELNMSSLELGDSALYFCASSLPLAGGGYEQYFGPGTRLTVT.

The chain is built from TRBV4-1 and TRBJ2-1; D might be TRBD2 (6 bases). Germline lookup yields CDR1 MGHRA and CDR2 YSYEKL. This CDR3 is 15 amino acids long. V lost 4 bases and J 4 bases, leaving 14 bases between the germline ends. This CDR3 reads CASSLAVAAYNEQFF. CDR3 coding DNA: TGCGCCAGCAGCCTCGCGGTAGCGGCTTACAATGAGCAGTTCTTC.

The chain has TRBV3-1 (or the pseudogene TRBV3-2) and TRBJ1-2; D may be TRBD1 (6 bases). In germline, CDR1 is LGHDT, CDR2 YNNKEL (reference sequence). The CDR3 extends over 14 amino acids. The ends were cut back, 4 bases at V and 4 bases at J, with 13 bases in the middle. CDR3 DNA: TGTGCCAGCAGCCCGGACAGCCCAGGCTATGGCTACACCTTC. This codes for CASSPDSPGYGYTF.

Of note for this clone: At one end, the junction sequence differs from germline, possibly due to a read error. The chain recombines TRBV6-5 with TRBJ1-1, with 7 positions matching TRBD1. Germline CDR1 reads MNHEY; CDR2 reads SVGAGI. This CDR3 is 11 amino acids long. The CDR3 region is CACRGTTEAFF. The CDR3 DNA reads as TGTGCCTGCAGGGGGACAACTGAAGCTTTCTTT.